A single sample gave rise to the 27 T cell receptor beta chains below, sequenced in a study of tumour-infiltrating T cells in Burkitt lymphoma. Profiling relied on immunoSEQ multiplex PCR, and the TCRdb table lists in-frame clones only, not all of them. The sample yields tens of thousands of clones, less than 40% seen once. The material sequenced was tumor tissue. Receptors were obtained from a human donor with Burkitt lymphoma.

This chain links TRBV6-5 with TRBJ2-3; TRBD1 matches at 7 bases. V shed 4 bases and J 0 bases; nucleotides not matched to a gene: 7. Germline V lookup: CDR1 MNHEY, CDR2 SVGAGI. The CDR3 is 16 amino acids. CDR3 bases: TGTGCCAGCAGTTTCACCTACAGGGGTAGCACAGATACGCAGTATTTT. Amino acids: CASSFTYRGSTDTQYF.

The J gene is TRBJ1-6, the V gene TRBV7-2; D uncertain. Germline CDR1 and CDR2: SGHTA and FQGNSA. CDR3 length: 13 amino acids. V lost 5 bases to trimming and J lost 7 bases, with 9 bases between them. The CDR3 DNA reads as TGTGCCAGCAGCCGCGAGAGGAATTCACCCCTCCACTTT. Translating it yields CASSRERNSPLHF.

V usage is TRBV5-8 and J usage is TRBJ1-2; the D is unclear. Germline CDR1 reads SGHTS; CDR2 reads YDEGEE. Trimming removed 4 bases from V and 8 bases from J, with 12 bases in between. The CDR3 totals 12 residues. The CDR3 reads CASSRQVLGYTF. CDR3 sequence (DNA): TGTGCCAGCAGCCGCCAGGTTCTAGGCTACACCTTC.

The chain employs TRBV18 and TRBJ1-2; D remains ambiguous. Germline-derived CDR1 and CDR2 are KGHSH and LQKENI. The ends were cut back, 4 bases at V and 1 base at J, with 7 bases in the middle. CDR3 length: 13 residues. For the CDR3, the DNA is TGTGCCAGCTCACTCAATTATAACTATGGCTACACCTTC. Translation: CASSLNYNYGYTF.

The rearrangement uses TRBV4-3 and TRBJ2-5, with D tentatively TRBD1 or TRBD2 (5 bases each). Deletions cut 4 bases from V and 5 bases from J, with 11 bases between. The CDR3 consists of 13 residues. From germline, CDR1 is LGHNA and CDR2 YSLEER. The CDR3 DNA reads TGCGCCAGCAGCCGCAGGGAGCAGGAGACCCAGTACTTC. Amino acids: CASSRREQETQYF.

The rearrangement joins TRBV5-6 to TRBJ2-1; perhaps TRBD2 as D (6 bases). Trimming cost V 2 bases and J 8 bases, with 20 bases left between them. There are 16 residues in the CDR3. In germline, CDR1 is SGHDT, CDR2 YYEEEE. CDR3 protein: CASSLVGSPGLDEQFF. In DNA form, the CDR3 reads TGTGCCAGCAGCTTAGTCGGCAGCCCGGGACTCGATGAGCAGTTCTTC.

The V gene is TRBV4-1, the J gene TRBJ2-5, with D tentatively TRBD1 or TRBD2 (7 bases each). The V end lost 4 bases, the J end lost 4 bases, and 16 bases lay between the germline ends. The CDR3 has 15 residues. CDR1 MGHRA and CDR2 YSYEKL come from the germline V gene. The CDR3 is CASSLAGGGPETQYF. DNA of the CDR3: TGCGCCAGCAGCCTCGCAGGGGGGGGACCAGAGACCCAGTACTTC.

A few counts support this clone. The chain combines TRBV28 with TRBJ2-6; the D is unclear. CDR3 size: 14 residues. Germline CDR1 MDHEN, CDR2 SYDVKM. V gave up 4 bases and J gave up 3 bases, with 7 bases separating them. As DNA, the CDR3 is TGTGCCAGCAGTTCGGTGAATGGGGCCAACGTCCTGACTTTC. This translates into CASSSVNGANVLTF.

The V call is TRBV2, the J call TRBJ2-5; the D gene is possibly TRBD2 (6 bases). The CDR3 consists of 15 residues. The germline gives CDR1 SNHLY, CDR2 FYNNEI. With 2 bases removed from V and 4 bases from J, the gap between germline ends came to 14 bases. This CDR3 reads CASSESRGWRETQYF. In DNA, the CDR3 is TGTGCCAGCAGTGAATCCCGGGGGTGGAGAGAGACCCAGTACTTC.

The V gene is TRBV29-1, the J gene TRBJ1-1; the D gene is possibly TRBD1 (6 bases). This CDR3 region has 14 residues. In germline, CDR1 is SQVTM, CDR2 ANQGSEA. Trimming pared 4 bases from V and 0 bases from J, leaving 12 bases between. The CDR3 region has the DNA TGCAGCGTTGTAGGACAGCCTATGAACACTGAAGCTTTCTTT. This codes for CSVVGQPMNTEAFF.

This rearrangement joins TRBV5-5 to TRBJ2-5; TRBD2 matches 10 bases. The trim removed 0 bases at V and 2 bases at J, leaving 10 bases unmatched. The CDR3 totals 18 residues. Germline V gene sequence: CDR1 SGHKS, CDR2 YYEKEE (reference sequence). The CDR3 DNA reads as TGTGCCAGCAGCTTGGGGAATTTAGCGGGGGGCTGGCAAGAGACCCAGTACTTC. Translation: CASSLGNLAGGWQETQYF.

The V and J genes are TRBV4-3 and TRBJ2-3; the D is unclear. The CDR3 totals 15 residues. V lost 1 base, J lost 5 bases, and 13 bases lay in between. CDR1 and CDR2 from the germline V gene are LGHNA and YSLEER. CDR3 nucleotide sequence: TGCGCCAGCAGCCAAGGGGCCCACGGCGAAGATACGCAGTATTTT. This codes for CASSQGAHGEDTQYF.

The chain has TRBV10-3 and TRBJ1-1; 10 nucleotides match TRBD1. With 4 bases clipped from V and 1 base from J, the junction kept 0 bases outside the gene matches. The CDR3 sequence is 14 residues long. Per the germline V gene, CDR1 is ENHRY and CDR2 is SYGVKD. The CDR3 here is CAISGDRGNTEAFF. CDR3 nucleotides: TGTGCCATCAGTGGGGACAGGGGGAACACTGAAGCTTTCTTT.

The chain combines TRBV6-5 with TRBJ1-2; TRBD1 might be the D (5 bases). Germline CDR1 reads MNHEY; CDR2 reads SVGAGI. The CDR3 runs to 16 residues. Trimming pared 2 bases from V and 2 bases from J, leaving 15 bases between. This CDR3 reads CASSYGLRGANYGYTF. CDR3 DNA: TGTGCCAGCAGTTACGGTTTGAGGGGAGCCAACTATGGCTACACCTTC.

This chain connects TRBV6-5 to TRBJ1-1, with D unclear. V lost 3 bases to trimming and J lost 0 bases, with 8 bases between them. The CDR3 totals 14 residues. The germline CDR1 and CDR2 sequences are MNHEY and SVGAGI. CDR3 sequence reads: CASSYGPLNTEAFF. DNA for the CDR3: TGTGCCAGCAGTTATGGACCGTTGAACACTGAAGCTTTCTTT.

In its sample, this clone was seen a few times. V gene TRBV15 combines with J gene TRBJ2-3; 8 bases are shared with TRBD1. The CDR3 runs to 14 residues. Germline V CDR1 and CDR2: LNHNV, YYDKDF (reference sequence). The V segment lost 5 bases and the J segment 1 base; nucleotides outside the gene matches: 2. The CDR3 protein is CATSLTGGTDTQYF. As DNA, the CDR3 is TGTGCCACCAGCCTGACAGGGGGCACAGATACGCAGTATTTT. Using reference TRBV15 and TRBJ2-3 for the parts outside the CDR3, the full variable domain is DAMVIQNPRYQVTQFGKPVTLSCSQTLNHNVMYWYQQKSSQAPKLLFHYYDKDFNNEADTPDNFQSRRPNTSFCFLDIRSPGLGDTAMYLCATSLTGGTDTQYFGPGTRLTVL.

The table lists this clone with a count of one. The chain couples TRBV10-3 to TRBJ2-1; 9 bases line up with TRBD1. The germline gives CDR1 ENHRY, CDR2 SYGVKD. There are 17 residues in the CDR3. Trimming at V came to 11 bases and at J to 0 bases, leaving 14 bases not matched to a gene. In DNA form, the CDR3 reads TGTGCCGTCCGGAGGACAGGGGCGCACAGCTCCTACAATGAGCAGTTCTTC. As protein: CAVRRTGAHSSYNEQFF.

The chain employs TRBV7-9 and TRBJ2-7, with D possibly TRBD2 on 5 matching bases. The CDR3 runs 14 residues. V lost 5 bases and J lost 5, with 16 bases in between. The germline CDR1 and CDR2 sequences are SEHNR and FQNEAQ (reference sequence). The CDR3: CASSHRSGSHEQYF. CDR3 sequence (DNA): TGTGCCAGCAGCCATCGTTCGGGGAGCCACGAGCAGTACTTC.

The chain uses TRBV5-1 and TRBJ2-3; TRBD1 aligns across 10 bases. Germline values: CDR1 SGHRS, CDR2 YFSETQ. CDR3 length equals 16 residues. With 0 bases clipped from V and 5 bases from J, the junction kept 6 bases outside the gene matches. The CDR3 sequence is CASSLGDRGKGDTQYF. Here the CDR3 DNA reads TGCGCCAGCAGCTTGGGGGACAGGGGAAAGGGAGATACGCAGTATTTT.

This clone was detected a few times. This sequence joins TRBV7-2 and TRBJ2-7; D perhaps matches TRBD1 (6 bases). V lost 4 bases and J lost 3, with 10 bases in between. Germline V gene lookup returns CDR1 SGHTA and CDR2 FQGNSA. The CDR3 contains 13 residues. This CDR3 reads CASSSHRDYEQYF. In nucleotides, the CDR3 is TGTGCCAGCAGCTCCCACAGGGACTACGAGCAGTACTTC.

A word on this clone: Other DNA sequences of this sample code for an identical CDR3. This chain joins TRBV2 and TRBJ1-5, with D unresolved. From germline, CDR1 is SNHLY and CDR2 FYNNEI. The CDR3 length is 14 residues. V was pared by 2 bases and J by 0 bases, with 5 bases between. CDR3 sequence reads: CASSEQTSNQPQHF. The CDR3 DNA follows: TGTGCCAGCAGTGAACAAACTAGCAATCAGCCCCAGCATTTT.

The chain links TRBV13 to TRBJ2-7; 7 nucleotides line up with TRBD1. Germline V gives CDR1 PRHDT, CDR2 FYEKMQ (reference sequence). This CDR3 has 15 residues. The J segment lost 4 bases and the V segment lost 0 bases, leaving 6 bases of the junction unmatched. The CDR3 loop is CASSLGDRSGYEQYF. The CDR3 coding sequence is TGTGCCAGCAGCTTAGGGGACAGGTCAGGGTACGAGCAGTACTTC.

This chain's CDR3 is CASSPNPGQPQHF. CDR3 sequence (DNA): TGTGCCAGCAGCCCAAATCCGGGGCAGCCCCAGCATTTT. J is TRBJ1-5 and V is TRBV11-2; D unclear. CDR1 is SGHAT, CDR2 FQNNGV, per germline. The CDR3 length is 13 residues. Between the trimmed V and J ends, which lost 5 bases and 7 bases, there was a span of 12 bases.

The rearrangement joins TRBV9 to TRBJ1-2, with 9 bases identical to TRBD1. The CDR3 is 14 residues long. CDR1 and CDR2 from the germline V gene are SGDLS and YYNGEE. J was trimmed by 6 bases and V by 4 bases; bases with no gene match: 7. Here the CDR3 DNA reads TGTGCCAGCAGCACAACCGGGACAGGGCATGGCTACACCTTC. Amino acid sequence: CASSTTGTGHGYTF.

The J gene is TRBJ2-1, the V gene TRBV25-1; TRBD2 matches 7 bases. Germline V gives CDR1 MGHDK, CDR2 SYGVNS. V lost 1 base and J lost 5; bases outside the gene matches: 11. The length of the CDR3 is 17 residues. The CDR3 coding sequence is TGTGCCAGCAGTGAATCTCATAGCGGGCGGCCTAACAATGAGCAGTTCTTC. Protein product: CASSESHSGRPNNEQFF.

This clone was seen more than once but under ten times. The chain carries TRBV19 and TRBJ1-2; TRBD1 aligns across 8 bases. This CDR3 is 17 amino acids long. CDR1 is LNHDA and CDR2 is SQIVND in the germline V gene (reference sequence). V shed 5 bases, J shed 4 bases, and the junction held 15 bases outside the gene matches. CDR3 nucleotides: TGTGCCAGTAGTTTGCGGCAGGGGGCCCTAAGCCCCTATGGCTACACCTTC. Translated, it gives CASSLRQGALSPYGYTF. Full variable domain (missing parts from reference TRBV19 and TRBJ1-2): DGGITQSPKYLFRKEGQNVTLSCEQNLNHDAMYWYRQDPGQGLRLIYYSQIVNDFQKGDIAEGYSVSREKKESFPLTVTSAQKNPTAFYLCASSLRQGALSPYGYTFGSGTRLTVV.

The chain has TRBV18 and TRBJ1-4, with D possibly TRBD1 on 6 matching bases. In germline, CDR1 is KGHSH, CDR2 LQKENI. The CDR3 covers 17 residues. Trimming pared 5 bases from V and 3 bases from J, leaving 19 bases between. In DNA form, the CDR3 reads TGTGCCAGCTCATCGGACAGACCCGGCCCGTCTAATGAAAAACTGTTTTTT. Its translation is CASSSDRPGPSNEKLFF.